The 26 T cell receptor beta chains below all came from one sample that was sequenced in a study of cytomegalovirus exposure and HLA in healthy donors. The PCR made use of 60 Vbeta and 13 Jbeta primers. TCRdb's table, derived via immunoSEQ multiplex PCR, lists solely in-frame clones and lacks some. The sample yields 180,000 or so clones, around 80% seen once. The sequencing input was PBMCs. These receptors originate from a girl aged 5-17 years in good health and CMV-seropositive.

V gene TRBV18 combines with J gene TRBJ1-1; 7 bases agree with TRBD1. Germline loops: CDR1 KGHSH, CDR2 LQKENI. J lost 0 bases, V lost 4 bases, and 8 bases had no gene match. The CDR3 is 16 residues long. This CDR3 is CASSQGAGRVNTEAFF. DNA for the CDR3: TGTGCCAGCTCACAGGGGGCAGGAAGGGTGAACACTGAAGCTTTCTTT.

The chain is built from TRBV11-2 and TRBJ1-1, with D perhaps TRBD1 (6 bases). CDR3 size: 13 residues. Germline values: CDR1 SGHAT, CDR2 FQNNGV. The V end was cut by 4 bases, the J end by 10 bases, with 16 bases between. The chain's CDR3 is CASSSGIEQGAFF. CDR3 bases: TGTGCCAGCAGCTCAGGGATAGAACAGGGAGCTTTCTTT.

This sequence joins TRBV29-1 and TRBJ1-1; 7 nucleotides agree with TRBD1. Germline V gene lookup returns CDR1 SQVTM and CDR2 ANQGSEA. This CDR3 spans 15 amino acids. J was trimmed by 3 bases and V by 6 bases; bases with no gene match: 13. For the CDR3, the DNA is TGCAGCGTCGACAACACTGACAGGGAGGACACTGAAGCTTTCTTT. Translating gives CSVDNTDREDTEAFF.

The chain combines TRBV19 with TRBJ1-1; 7 nucleotides agree with TRBD1. The germline V gene has CDR1 LNHDA and CDR2 SQIVND (reference sequence). The CDR3 runs 13 residues. V lost 7 bases and J lost 3; bases outside the gene matches: 5. The CDR3 DNA sequence: TGTGCCAGTACCCGACAGGGACACACTGAAGCTTTCTTT. This gives the protein CASTRQGHTEAFF. Full variable domain (missing parts from reference TRBV19 and TRBJ1-1): DGGITQSPKYLFRKEGQNVTLSCEQNLNHDAMYWYRQDPGQGLRLIYYSQIVNDFQKGDIAEGYSVSREKKESFPLTVTSAQKNPTAFYLCASTRQGHTEAFFGQGTRLTVV.

The rearrangement links TRBV13 to TRBJ1-1; TRBD1 aligns across 10 bases. The junction had 9 bases not matched to a gene; V was cut back by 5 bases and J by 3 bases. The germline gives CDR1 PRHDT, CDR2 FYEKMQ (reference sequence). The CDR3 is 16 residues long. CDR3 nucleotides: TGTGCCAGCAGCCCGCCCCCGGACAGGGGGTACACTGAAGCTTTCTTT. Its protein is CASSPPPDRGYTEAFF.

The chain links TRBV5-1 to TRBJ2-7; tentative D call: TRBD2 (6 bases). Germline V CDR1 and CDR2: SGHRS, YFSETQ. V lost 4 bases and J lost 5, with 16 bases in between. The CDR3 extends over 14 amino acids. CDR3 amino acids: CASSLLAPVDEQYF. The CDR3 coding sequence is TGCGCCAGCAGCCTACTAGCTCCAGTCGACGAGCAGTACTTC.

The rearrangement links TRBV25-1 to TRBJ2-7, with 9 bases aligning to TRBD2. Germline CDR1 is MGHDK and CDR2 is SYGVNS. The length of the CDR3 is 14 residues. J gave up 5 bases and V 2 bases, and 4 bases lay outside the gene matches. CDR3 sequence: CASSEQREVNEQYF. In nucleotides, the CDR3 is TGTGCCAGCAGTGAACAGCGGGAGGTGAACGAGCAGTACTTC.

This clone was observed once. The V and J genes are TRBV2 and TRBJ1-2; D remains ambiguous. Per germline, CDR1 SNHLY and CDR2 FYNNEI. V shed 3 bases and J shed 4 bases, with 9 bases lying between them. CDR3 length: 13 amino acids. CDR3 in DNA: TGTGCCAGCAGTGACTCGGGATCCTATGGCTACACCTTC. The encoded protein is CASSDSGSYGYTF.

CDR3 in DNA: TGTGCCAGCAGCCCACCTGGCGGGAGGGCTTTGTATGAGCAGTTCTTC. Its protein is CASSPPGGRALYEQFF. This rearrangement joins TRBV5-4 to TRBJ2-1, with TRBD2 matching over 9 bases. V trimming: 4 bases; J trimming: 8 bases; junction bases outside the gene matches: 13. The CDR3 covers 16 residues. CDR1 is SGHNT, CDR2 YYREEE, per germline (reference sequence).

The chain uses TRBV4-1 and TRBJ2-6; unclear D gene. This CDR3 has 15 amino acids. V lost 0 bases and J 0 bases, leaving 3 bases between the germline ends. Germline assignment: CDR1 MGHRA and CDR2 YSYEKL. CDR3 sequence: CASSQERSGANVLTF. CDR3 in DNA: TGCGCCAGCAGCCAAGAGCGCTCTGGGGCCAACGTCCTGACTTTC.

As for this clone: The sample carries other DNA sequences with the same CDR3. The chain couples TRBV15 to TRBJ2-7; D not certain. From germline, CDR1 is LNHNV and CDR2 YYDKDF (reference sequence). This CDR3 has 12 amino acids. Trimming took 1 base from V and 6 from J, leaving 7 bases between them. The CDR3 DNA reads as TGTGCCACCAGCAGAGCGACGGGCGAGCAGTACTTC. Protein sequence: CATSRATGEQYF.

The rearrangement links TRBV7-9 to TRBJ2-5; TRBD1 aligns across 7 bases. The CDR3 runs 15 residues. Germline V gene lookup returns CDR1 SEHNR and CDR2 FQNEAQ (reference sequence). V dropped 0 bases and J dropped 2; count of bases not matched to a gene: 3. CDR3 DNA: TGTGCCAGCAGCTTAGCGTCAGGGGGACAAGAGACCCAGTACTTC. This gives the protein CASSLASGGQETQYF.

This chain connects TRBV25-1 to TRBJ2-5; 9 bases line up with TRBD2. Germline CDR1 MGHDK, CDR2 SYGVNS. The CDR3 extends over 17 amino acids. V shed 1 base and J 1 base; nucleotides not matched to a gene: 7. The CDR3 sequence: CASSESASGTPQETQYF. The CDR3 region has the DNA TGTGCCAGCAGTGAATCGGCTAGCGGGACGCCCCAAGAGACCCAGTACTTC.

This chain connects TRBV7-9 to TRBJ2-7, with 8 positions matching TRBD2. This CDR3 contains 15 residues. Germline CDR1 reads SEHNR; CDR2 reads FQNEAQ (reference sequence). Trimming cost V 3 bases and J 1 base; bases outside gene matches: 5. This chain's CDR3 is CASSLGAGASYEQYF. CDR3 nucleotide sequence: TGTGCCAGCAGCTTGGGAGCGGGAGCATCCTACGAGCAGTACTTC.

This clone was detected a few times. This chain uses TRBV18 with TRBJ2-5, with D unclear. Trimming stripped 2 bases from V and 1 base from J, with 5 bases between. CDR1 KGHSH and CDR2 LQKENI come from the germline V gene. The CDR3 has 13 residues. CDR3 bases: TGTGCCAGCTCACCATCGGGCCAAGAGACCCAGTACTTC. The encoded protein is CASSPSGQETQYF. Drawing the rest from reference TRBV18 and TRBJ2-5, the complete variable domain is NAGVMQNPRHLVRRRGQEARLRCSPMKGHSHVYWYRQLPEEGLKFMVYLQKENIIDESGMPKERFSAEFPKEGPSILRIQQVVRGDSAAYFCASSPSGQETQYFGPGTRLLVL.

The V gene is TRBV23-1, the J gene TRBJ1-5, with D unclear. TRBV23-1 is marked as an open reading frame, function uncertain. This CDR3 is built from 12 residues. The ends were cut back, 3 bases at V and 9 bases at J, with 9 bases in the middle. The CDR3 sequence: CASSQGARPQHF. CDR3 DNA sequence: TGCGCCAGCAGTCAGGGAGCACGGCCCCAGCATTTT.

The rearrangement joins TRBV10-3 to TRBJ1-1; D is uncertain. Trimming shortened V by 7 bases and J by 0 bases, and 9 bases separated the two germline ends. This CDR3 spans 13 amino acids. In germline, CDR1 is ENHRY, CDR2 SYGVKD. The chain's CDR3 is CAINTGMNTEAFF. The CDR3 DNA follows: TGTGCCATCAATACGGGGATGAACACTGAAGCTTTCTTT.

The V gene is TRBV15, the J gene TRBJ2-7; TRBD1 agrees at 7 bases. Trimming removed 5 bases from V and 2 bases from J; junction bases left unmatched: 9. The CDR3 has 15 residues. Germline V gene lookup returns CDR1 LNHNV and CDR2 YYDKDF (reference sequence). The CDR3 DNA sequence: TGTGCCACCAGCGGATGGGACAGCCCAACCTACGAGCAGTACTTC. The encoded protein is CATSGWDSPTYEQYF.

The DNA for the CDR3 is TGTGCCAGTAGTATGGCCCCGGGCACTGAAGCTTTCTTT. It yields the protein CASSMAPGTEAFF. This sequence joins TRBV19 and TRBJ1-1, with D unresolved. The V and J ends lost 3 bases and 4 bases respectively, with 9 bases between them. The germline CDR1 and CDR2 sequences are LNHDA and SQIVND (reference sequence). CDR3 length: 13 amino acids.

Comment on this clone: One end of the junction varies from germline; a read error may be responsible. The V and J genes are TRBV6-6 and TRBJ2-7, with TRBD1 matching 9 bases. The CDR3 is 13 residues long. Germline lookup yields CDR1 MNHNY and CDR2 SVGAGI (reference sequence). The chain's CDR3 is CASNYRGRHEQYF. CDR3 nucleotide sequence: TGTGCCAGCAATTACAGGGGGCGACACGAGCAGTACTTC.

V usage is TRBV6-6 and J usage is TRBJ1-5; weak D call: TRBD1 (6 bases). Germline CDR1 and CDR2: MNHNY and SVGAGI (reference sequence). The CDR3 has 16 residues. The germline V and J ends were trimmed by 5 bases and 3 bases, with 17 bases remaining between them. The CDR3 region has the DNA TGTGCCAGCAGTCCCTGGAGAGGGGGTTCCAATCAGCCCCAGCATTTT. Its translation: CASSPWRGGSNQPQHF.

The chain uses TRBV4-2 and TRBJ1-5, with D uncertain. The V end lost 0 bases, the J end lost 2 bases, and 11 bases lay between the germline ends. Germline CDR1 and CDR2: LGHNA and YNFKEQ. CDR3 length: 16 residues. The CDR3 sequence is CASSQDWEGGNQPQHF. The CDR3 coding sequence is TGTGCCAGCAGCCAAGATTGGGAGGGTGGCAATCAGCCCCAGCATTTT.

The chain couples TRBV5-1 to TRBJ1-3; D is perhaps TRBD1 (6 bases). Between the trimmed V and J ends, which lost 5 bases and 0 bases, there was a span of 15 bases. CDR3 length equals 16 residues. Germline values: CDR1 SGHRS, CDR2 YFSETQ. In nucleotides, the CDR3 is TGCGCCAGCAGAAGGGGGATTTCGAGCTCTGGAAACACCATATATTTT. It specifies CASRRGISSSGNTIYF. Based on the CDR3 plus reference TRBV5-1 and TRBJ1-3, the full variable domain is KAGVTQTPRYLIKTRGQQVTLSCSPISGHRSVSWYQQTPGQGLQFLFEYFSETQRNKGNFPGRFSGRQFSNSRSEMNVSTLELGDSALYLCASRRGISSSGNTIYFGEGSWLTVV.

The chain employs TRBV10-3 and TRBJ2-7, with TRBD1 matching 7 bases. Germline CDR1 ENHRY, CDR2 SYGVKD. J lost 6 bases, V lost 0 bases, and 14 bases had no gene match. This CDR3 region has 17 residues. CDR3 amino acids: CAISESSWRQGDSEQYF. The DNA for the CDR3 is TGTGCCATCAGTGAGTCAAGTTGGAGACAGGGAGATTCCGAGCAGTACTTC.

V usage is TRBV6-6 and J usage is TRBJ1-2; 8 bases agree with TRBD1. CDR1 is MNHNY, CDR2 SVGAGI, per germline (reference sequence). This CDR3 spans 14 amino acids. V gave up 7 bases and J gave up 5 bases; unmatched junction bases: 9. DNA of the CDR3: TGTGCCAGCACTCCGGACAGGGCGTTATATGGCTACACCTTC. Its translation is CASTPDRALYGYTF.

This clone was counted a single time. Distinct nucleotide sequences in the sample also encode this CDR3. The rearrangement joins TRBV19 to TRBJ2-5; maybe TRBD1 (5 bases). The CDR3 runs 14 residues. The germline V and J ends were trimmed by 1 base and 1 base, with 7 bases remaining between them. The germline CDR1 and CDR2 sequences are LNHDA and SQIVND (reference sequence). CDR3: CASSIGGLQETQYF. CDR3 DNA sequence: TGTGCCAGTAGTATAGGGGGCCTCCAAGAGACCCAGTACTTC.